Sequencing of this T cell receptor beta chain was carried out in a study of shared clonotypes between healthy human individuals (dated by TCRdb to 2018 to 2021). With regard to the full study: The cohort included three men and a couple of women between 18 and 49 years of age. For each donor, three plates each were used for CD4 naive and CD4 memory, two plates were used for CD8 naive, and one plate was used for CD8 memory. To estimate repertoire size and how much clonotypes are shared between individuals, the study performed deep sequencing of blood TCR repertoires from a few healthy adults. Libraries were prepared and TCR repertoires were sequenced by different laboratories using diverse techniques, in order to increase sequencing depth and limit assay-specific biases. Leukapheresis yielded between about 0.85 and 9.5 billion PBMCs per donor. The full study reports these points: Across a handful of donors, about 4.5% of naive CD4, approximately 3.6% of naive CD8, 2.3% of memory CD4, and about 0.44% of memory CD8 clonotypes were shared. Because the study included only a small number of donors, the genetic and exposure-history diversity represented was limited. Sampling was limited to blood, and TCR repertoires in tissue likely differ from TCR repertoires in blood. Rarefaction of sorted-subset datasets indicated incomplete sequencing despite the large sequencing depth. Based on pairwise subsampling, the degree of clonotype sharing among donors was expected to be affected by sequencing depth. Compared with non-shared clonotypes, the clonotypes found in all four sorted-subset donors had higher generation probabilities. Larger estimated clonotype richness was generally found for naive subsets than for memory subsets.

TCR CDR3 regions were amplified from genomic DNA by multiplex PCR using the deep immunoSEQ assay. Extracted genomic DNA from each cell subset was spread evenly across all wells of several immunoSEQ 96-well plates, with each plate serving as a replicate. For sorted subsets, roughly 200 ng of genomic DNA, equivalent to 30,000 or so T cell genomes, went into each replicate PCR. Purified libraries were measured with a Qubit 3.0 fluorometer, size-checked on a Bioanalyzer 2100, and measured again with the KAPA Library Quantification kit. Every immunoSEQ 96-well plate was sequenced on a separate single-read 150-cycle Illumina NextSeq 550 flow cell. The paper's data handling went like this. The immunoSEQ output contained only junctional sequences without quality scores, so filtering could not match that applied to full-length reads. Sequences were annotated with PyIR, a Python wrapper for IgBLAST v1.9, and V/J genes and CDR3 were assigned using IMGT germline references. Reads were filtered out if the reads had weak V/J assignments (E-value above 1e-6), no CDR3, stop codons, out-of-frame junctions, or ambiguous translated residues. V3J clonotypes were defined by identical inferred V gene, J gene, and CDR3 amino acid sequence. The percentage overlap between two repertoires was calculated by dividing the number of shared unique clonotypes by the size of the smaller repertoire. Richness of each repertoire was evaluated using RTK rarefaction, the Chao1 estimator, and Recon v2.1 estimates of unobserved clonotypes. For all TCRbeta clonotypes obtained by the gDNA method from a few donors, generation probabilities were computed with OLGA. This is the immuneACCESS table as TCRdb keeps it, with only in-frame sequences that have V and J called. A part of the clones is gone; compared with another copy, unresolved V genes explain less than half, and the rest is unexplained. That table is the source of V, J and clone size, and D and trimming were worked out from the DNA. Across this sample there are about 1 million clones, with 65% to 80% seen only once. Approximately 1.5% of the sample lies in the top ten.

The donors were healthy, HIV-negative adults who had no recently reported acute infections or vaccinations. Every donor was a Caucasian adult residing in Nashville, Tennessee, USA. CD4+ T cells were enriched by magnetic negative selection; naive cells were then positively selected on CD45RA, and the negative fraction formed the memory subset. Blood was obtained by leukapheresis, after which PBMCs were separated by Ficoll-Histopaque density gradient centrifugation and cryopreserved in liquid nitrogen vapor phase. Analytical flow cytometry was used to check the purity and quantity of each magnetically sorted T cell population. Genomic DNA was isolated from each sorted fraction and quantified by UV absorbance on a Nanodrop 2000c. For this clone: The specificity of this receptor is unknown. No clone much larger than this one lies a single base away; base qualities are absent.

Trimming takes 7 bases from V and 3 bases from J, and the germline ends sit 28 bases apart. In the germline V gene, CDR1 corresponds to SQVTM and CDR2 to ANQGSEA. The CDR3 numbers 18 residues from cysteine through phenylalanine. The DNA shown is the 54-base CDR3, in frame from base 1. The receptor was isolated from a man between 18 and 29 years old in good health. Specimen: memory CD4+ T cells sorted from blood. The cell subset or site label for this specimen denotes: CD45RA-negative fraction. Recombination connected TRBV29-1 to TRBJ2-4; the D gene is perhaps TRBD1, on 5 matching bases. The CDR3 protein sequence reads: CSDLLNQGSGFDKNIQYF. Here is the DNA: TGCAGCGATTTACTCAATCAGGGTAGTGGGTTCGACAAAAACATTCAGTACTTC.